The 23 T cell receptor beta chains below all came from one sample that was sequenced in a study of T-cell memory formation after mild COVID-19. MiXCR, run by TCRdb on the 5' RACE reads, gives a single entry per CDR3 protein. The data hold more than 300,000 distinct CDR3 sequences, with about 20% observed a single time. Sample: PBMCs or a T cell subset sorted from them (not recorded which). These receptors were collected from a man between 18 and 35 years old who had mild COVID-19 (a few samples of this study predate the infection). Cell type and time point are not known.

This clonotype was counted a few times. The rearrangement uses TRBV6-5 and TRBJ1-5; D is uncertain. V gave up 6 bases and J gave up 8 bases, with 14 bases separating them. The germline V gene has CDR1 MNHEY and CDR2 SVGAGI. The CDR3 consists of 13 residues. In DNA form, the CDR3 reads TGTGCCAGCAGCCTTACGTTCACAGAGCCCCAGCATTTT. Translating gives CASSLTFTEPQHF.

This clonotype was picked up a small number of times. V and J are TRBV29-1 and TRBJ1-4, with TRBD1 matching 7 bases. V lost 3 bases to trimming and J lost 6 bases; unmatched junction nucleotides: 4. This CDR3 contains 13 residues. Germline CDR1 is SQVTM and CDR2 is ANQGSEA. CDR3 sequence (DNA): TGCAGCGTTGATTTCGGGACAGATGAAAAACTGTTTTTT. Protein sequence: CSVDFGTDEKLFF.

This clonotype was counted a few times. The V call is TRBV4-3, the J call TRBJ1-2; D possibly corresponds to TRBD1 (6 bases). From germline, CDR1 is LGHNA and CDR2 YSLEER. CDR3 length equals 15 residues. V lost 4 bases, J lost 2 bases, and 14 bases lay in between. CDR3 amino acids: CASSRHREGNYGYTF. The CDR3 DNA is TGCGCCAGCAGCCGCCACAGGGAAGGAAACTATGGCTACACCTTC.

The chain recombines TRBV18 with TRBJ2-1; D remains unclear. Germline V gene sequence: CDR1 KGHSH, CDR2 LQKENI. The CDR3 is 13 amino acids. V was clipped by 0 bases and J by 5 bases, with 5 bases between them. CDR3 protein: CASSPPQNNEQFF. CDR3 nucleotide sequence: TGTGCCAGCTCACCACCCCAGAACAATGAGCAGTTCTTC.

As DNA, the CDR3 is TGTGCCAGCAGCGTAGCTACGAGGGGGAAAAGCACAGATACGCAGTATTTT. It translates to CASSVATRGKSTDTQYF. The rearrangement joins TRBV9 to TRBJ2-3; perhaps TRBD1 as D (6 bases). V lost 0 bases and J lost 0, with 14 bases in between. The germline V gene encodes CDR1 SGDLS and CDR2 YYNGEE. The CDR3 extends over 17 amino acids.

This chain links TRBV12-3 or TRBV12-4 with TRBJ2-3; D unresolved. Trimming took 3 bases from V and 2 from J, leaving 9 bases between them. This CDR3 region has 14 residues. The CDR3 is CASSFWVTTDTQYF. The CDR3 DNA reads as TGTGCCAGCAGTTTTTGGGTTACCACAGATACGCAGTATTTT.

The chain uses TRBV6-5 and TRBJ2-7, with D perhaps TRBD1 (6 bases). V was clipped by 6 bases and J by 0 bases, with 15 bases between them. The CDR3 is made up of 15 amino acids. The V gene's germline CDR1 is MNHEY and CDR2 SVGAGI. DNA for the CDR3: TGTGCCAGCAGCCGTACAGGGTTCCTCTCCTACGAGCAGTACTTC. Amino acid sequence: CASSRTGFLSYEQYF.

This rearrangement joins TRBV6-2 or TRBV6-3 to TRBJ1-1; TRBD1 might be the D (5 bases). Germline loops: CDR1 MNHEY, CDR2 SVGEGT. The CDR3 runs 13 residues. The V end lost 7 bases, the J end lost 0 bases, and 9 bases lay between the germline ends. The CDR3 loop reads CASMGRMNTEAFF. The CDR3 DNA follows: TGTGCCAGCATGGGGCGGATGAACACTGAAGCTTTCTTT.

The V and J genes are TRBV7-9 and TRBJ1-1; no reliable D call. Per germline, CDR1 SEHNR and CDR2 FQNEAQ (reference sequence). Trimming removed 5 bases from V and 8 bases from J, with 15 bases in between. The CDR3 is made up of 13 amino acids. The CDR3 sequence: CASSPGERAEAFF. CDR3 nucleotides: TGTGCCAGCAGCCCCGGGGAACGGGCAGAAGCTTTCTTT. Based on the CDR3 plus reference TRBV7-9 and TRBJ1-1, the full variable domain is DTGVSQNPRHKITKRGQNVTFRCDPISEHNRLYWYRQTLGQGPEFLTYFQNEAQLEKSRLLSDRFSAERPKGSFSTLEIQRTEQGDSAMYLCASSPGERAEAFFGQGTRLTVV.

This chain connects TRBV29-1 to TRBJ1-1; TRBD1 is a possible D gene (5 bases). CDR3 length: 12 amino acids. Germline-derived CDR1 and CDR2 are SQVTM and ANQGSEA. Trimming took 4 bases from V and 4 from J, leaving 10 bases between them. The CDR3 DNA follows: TGCAGCGTTGCAGGGTGGGTCACTGAAGCTTTCTTT. It codes for CSVAGWVTEAFF.

This clonotype showed up just a few times. The chain carries TRBV12-3 or TRBV12-4 and TRBJ2-1, with 9 positions matching TRBD2. V shed 5 bases, J shed 8 bases, and the junction held 13 bases outside the gene matches. The CDR3 length is 16 residues. The CDR3 DNA reads as TGTGCCAGCAGTCTTACGAGCGGGGGGTCCATGGATGAGCAGTTCTTC. This gives the protein CASSLTSGGSMDEQFF.

This clonotype was recorded many times. In DNA form, the CDR3 reads TGCAGTGCTAGTGGGACAGGGGGCACTGAGCAGTTCTTC. It encodes CSASGTGGTEQFF. The chain uses TRBV20-1 and TRBJ2-1; 12 bases are shared with TRBD1. The CDR3 contains 13 residues. Germline CDR1 and CDR2: DFQATT and SNEGSKA (reference sequence). V gave up 3 bases and J gave up 9 bases; unmatched junction bases: 3.

This clonotype has just a few counts. Here the CDR3 reads CASRDTYSGAEQYV. Written as DNA, the CDR3 is TGTGCCAGCCGGGACACCTACTCGGGAGCCGAGCAGTACGTC. The rearrangement uses TRBV6-1 and TRBJ2-7, with D possibly called TRBD1 or TRBD2 (6 bases each). The germline gives CDR1 MNHNS, CDR2 SASEGT. CDR3 size: 14 residues. V was clipped by 8 bases and J by 6 bases, with 20 bases between them.

The sample holds a few counts of this clonotype. V usage is TRBV21-1 and J usage is TRBJ1-6; the table assigns TRBD1, which was not confirmed against the DNA. TRBV21-1 is described as a pseudogene. There are 14 residues in the CDR3. The CDR3 loop is CASSIWTDYSPLHF. CDR3 bases: TGTGCCAGCAGCATTTGGACAGATTATTCACCCCTCCACTTT.

This clonotype was seen a handful of times. The V gene is TRBV4-1, the J gene TRBJ2-2; D is undetermined. The CDR3 is made up of 16 amino acids. Germline CDR1 is MGHRA and CDR2 is YSYEKL. Trimming took 1 base from V and 5 from J, leaving 14 bases between them. The CDR3 region is CASSQALPAETGELFF. CDR3 nucleotides: TGCGCCAGCAGCCAAGCCCTTCCGGCCGAAACCGGGGAGCTGTTTTTT.

This chain connects TRBV20-1 to TRBJ1-1; TRBD1 matches 8 bases. This CDR3 comprises 11 residues. The V segment lost 5 bases and the J segment 10 bases; nucleotides outside the gene matches: 6. Germline values: CDR1 DFQATT, CDR2 SNEGSKA (reference sequence). The CDR3: CSAVRGRVAFF. The DNA for the CDR3 is TGCAGTGCTGTCAGGGGGCGGGTAGCTTTCTTT.

At least ten counts were recorded for this clonotype. The chain links TRBV24-1 to TRBJ2-7; no reliable D call. The CDR3 is made up of 15 amino acids. V lost 0 bases and J 2 bases, leaving 10 bases between the germline ends. CDR1 KGHDR and CDR2 SFDVKD come from the germline V gene. CDR3 amino acids: CATSDLQVQPYEQYV. CDR3 bases: TGTGCCACCAGTGATTTGCAAGTTCAGCCCTACGAGCAGTACGTC.

This clonotype was found a few times. The chain couples TRBV20-1 to TRBJ1-5, with 7 bases aligning to TRBD1. There are 12 residues in the CDR3. The germline V gene has CDR1 DFQATT and CDR2 SNEGSKA (reference sequence). V was clipped by 5 bases and J by 5 bases; unmatched bases: 3. CDR3 sequence: CSAFDRDQPQHF. The CDR3 nucleotides are TGCAGTGCTTTCGACAGGGATCAGCCCCAGCATTTT.

This clonotype turned up a few times. This chain links TRBV4-3 with TRBJ2-7, with D perhaps TRBD2 (7 bases). The ends were cut back, 1 base at V and 6 bases at J, with 13 bases in the middle. This CDR3 spans 14 amino acids. Germline CDR1 reads LGHNA; CDR2 reads YSLEER. The DNA of the CDR3 is TGCGCCAGCAGCCAAGGCTGGGAGGGGGGCGAGCAGTACTTC. Its translation is CASSQGWEGGEQYF.

For the CDR3, the DNA is TGTGCCAGCAGCCCGGTGGGGGAGACCCAGTACTTC. Translation: CASSPVGETQYF. The gene calls are TRBV11-2 and TRBJ2-5, with no clear D. The CDR3 runs to 12 residues. Germline V lookup: CDR1 SGHAT, CDR2 FQNNGV. Trimming stripped 5 bases from V and 5 bases from J, with 9 bases between.

This clonotype appeared many times. V is TRBV3-1 and J is TRBJ2-7; D uncertain. The germline V gene encodes CDR1 LGHDT and CDR2 YNNKEL (reference sequence). This CDR3 is built from 14 residues. V was clipped by 2 bases and J by 2 bases, with 10 bases between them. The CDR3: CASSQWGRTYEQYF. For the CDR3, the DNA is TGTGCCAGCAGCCAATGGGGTAGGACCTACGAGCAGTACTTC.

CDR3 sequence reads: CASSPREQVNYGYTF. CDR3 DNA: TGCGCCAGCAGCCCCAGGGAGCAGGTGAACTATGGCTACACCTTC. The chain uses TRBV4-1 and TRBJ1-2, with TRBD1 as a possible D gene (5 bases). This CDR3 region has 15 residues. Trimming shortened V by 4 bases and J by 2 bases, and 14 bases separated the two germline ends. Germline CDR1 and CDR2: MGHRA and YSYEKL.

This clonotype turned up a few times. V is TRBV7-2 and J is TRBJ1-1, with D uncertain. The CDR3 consists of 10 residues. V dropped 7 bases and J dropped 10 bases, with 10 bases sitting between them. Germline V lookup: CDR1 SGHTA, CDR2 FQGNSA. CDR3 in amino acids: CASNFPGAFF. In DNA form, the CDR3 reads TGTGCCAGCAATTTTCCCGGAGCTTTCTTT.